This T cell receptor beta chain stems from a study of Ad26.COV2.S vaccination and SARS-CoV-2 variants. Across the study: Ad26.COV2.S arm of COV1001 included the donor. The vaccine Ad26.COV2.S was put into the muscle once, or twice with 56 days between. General study results and limits: It is possible that the TCR breadth and depth analyses underestimated the total T cell responses.

TCRdb's copy holds only in-frame clones and misses some; the assay was immunoSEQ multiplex PCR. The table lists around 450,000 clones, around 89% of them singletons. Documented treatment: some 20 received Ad26.COV2.S at low or high dose, single or two shots; a few received placebo; per-sample allocation not given. Each sample was drawn 63 days after the first injection (of vaccine or placebo). The administered vaccine (an Ad26 vector) expressed Wuhan-strain SARS-CoV-2 spike. As concerns this clone: Its antigen is undetermined.

The specimen comprised peripheral blood, sampled in a trial of Ad26.COV2.S vaccine versus placebo. This receptor was taken from a person aged 18-60 years who received the Ad26.COV2.S COVID-19 vaccine or a placebo.

The CDR3 DNA is TGCGCCAGCAGCCAAGATGGCGGGATGGAGACCCAGTACTTC. This translates into CASSQDGGMETQYF. The chain employs TRBV4-3 and TRBJ2-5, with a possible D match to TRBD2 (6 bases). The CDR3 is 14 residues long. From germline, CDR1 is LGHNA and CDR2 YSLEER. Trimming stripped 0 bases from V and 5 bases from J, with 10 bases between.